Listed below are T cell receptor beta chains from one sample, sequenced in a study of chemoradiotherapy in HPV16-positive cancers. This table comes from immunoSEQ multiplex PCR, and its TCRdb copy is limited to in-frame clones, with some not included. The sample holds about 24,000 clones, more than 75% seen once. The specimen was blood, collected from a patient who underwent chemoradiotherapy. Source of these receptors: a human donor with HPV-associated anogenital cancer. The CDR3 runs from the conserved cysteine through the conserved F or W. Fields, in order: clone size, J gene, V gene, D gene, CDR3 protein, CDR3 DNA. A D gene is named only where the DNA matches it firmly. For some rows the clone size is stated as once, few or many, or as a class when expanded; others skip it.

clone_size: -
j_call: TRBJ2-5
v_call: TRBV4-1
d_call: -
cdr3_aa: CASSQDRTPQETQYF
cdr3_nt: TGCGCCAGCAGCCAAGACAGGACACCTCAAGAGACCCAGTACTTC

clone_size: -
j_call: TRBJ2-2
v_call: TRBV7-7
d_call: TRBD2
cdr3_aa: CASSPVGGAGELFF
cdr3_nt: TGTGCTAGCAGCCCGGTCGGGGGGGCCGGGGAGCTGTTTTTT

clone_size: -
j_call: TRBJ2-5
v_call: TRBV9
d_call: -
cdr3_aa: CASSVSAQQETQYF
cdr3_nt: TGTGCCAGCAGCGTCTCGGCCCAACAAGAGACCCAGTACTTC

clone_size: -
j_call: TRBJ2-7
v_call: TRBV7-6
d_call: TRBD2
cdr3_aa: CASSLTQAGEISYEQYF
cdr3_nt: TGTGCCAGCAGCTTAACCCAAGCGGGGGAGATTTCCTACGAGCAGTACTTC

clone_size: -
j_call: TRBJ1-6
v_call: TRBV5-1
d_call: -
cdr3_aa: CASSLTGIVNSPLHF
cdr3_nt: TGCGCCAGCAGCTTGACGGGCATAGTTAATTCACCCCTCCACTTT

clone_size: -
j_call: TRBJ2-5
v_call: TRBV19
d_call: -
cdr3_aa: CASSIGVNQETQYF
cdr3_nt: TGTGCCAGTAGTATAGGGGTTAATCAAGAGACCCAGTACTTC

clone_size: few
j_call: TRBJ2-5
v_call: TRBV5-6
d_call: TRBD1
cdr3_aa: CASSFGRTGGQETQYF
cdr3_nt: TGTGCCAGCAGCTTTGGAAGGACAGGGGGGCAAGAGACCCAGTACTTC

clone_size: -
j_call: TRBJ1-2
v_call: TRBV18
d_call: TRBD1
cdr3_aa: CASSPGTAGYGYTF
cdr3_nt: TGTGCCAGCTCACCAGGGACAGCGGGCTATGGCTACACCTTC

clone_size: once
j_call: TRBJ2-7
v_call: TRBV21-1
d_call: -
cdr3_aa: CASSKILAGQGVYEQYF
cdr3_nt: TGTGCCAGCAGCAAAATCCTAGCGGGACAGGGAGTCTACGAGCAGTACTTC

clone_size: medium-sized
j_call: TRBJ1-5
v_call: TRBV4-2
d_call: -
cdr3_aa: CASSQEEWGPQHF
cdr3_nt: TGTGCCAGCAGCCAAGAAGAATGGGGGCCCCAGCATTTT

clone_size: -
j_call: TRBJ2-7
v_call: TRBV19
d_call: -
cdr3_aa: CASSIDQGGEQYF
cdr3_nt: TGTGCCAGTAGTATAGATCAAGGGGGCGAGCAGTACTTC

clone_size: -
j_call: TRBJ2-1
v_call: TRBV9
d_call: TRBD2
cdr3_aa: CASSSFGGNEQFF
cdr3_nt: TGTGCCAGCAGCTCCTTCGGGGGGAATGAGCAGTTCTTC

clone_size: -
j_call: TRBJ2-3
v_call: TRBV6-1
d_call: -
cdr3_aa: CASSEQQGETDTQYF
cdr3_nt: TGTGCCAGCAGTGAACAACAAGGGGAGACAGATACGCAGTATTTT

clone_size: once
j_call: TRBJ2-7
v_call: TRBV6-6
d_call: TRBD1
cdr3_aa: CASSLSGTGSYEQYF
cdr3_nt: TGTGCCAGCAGTCTATCCGGGACAGGCTCCTACGAGCAGTACTTC

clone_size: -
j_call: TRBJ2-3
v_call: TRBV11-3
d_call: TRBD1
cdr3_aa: CASSGRQGMGPDTQYF
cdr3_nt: TGTGCCAGCAGCGGGCGACAGGGAATGGGCCCAGATACGCAGTATTTT

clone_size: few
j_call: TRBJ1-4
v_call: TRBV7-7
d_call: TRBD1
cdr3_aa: CASSPAATGEEKLFF
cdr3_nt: TGTGCCAGCAGCCCAGCGGCCACAGGGGAAGAAAAACTGTTTTTT

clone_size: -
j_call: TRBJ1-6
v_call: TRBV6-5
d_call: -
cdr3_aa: CASGEEPLHF
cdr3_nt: TGTGCCAGCGGGGAAGAGCCCCTCCACTTT

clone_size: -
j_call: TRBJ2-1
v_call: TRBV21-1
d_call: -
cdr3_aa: CASSKGGLSNEQFF
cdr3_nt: TGTGCCAGCAGCAAAGGCGGACTGAGCAATGAGCAGTTCTTC